Sequencing of this T cell receptor (beta chain) was carried out in a study of blood T cell repertoires in COVID-19. Whole-study context: COVID-19 samples collected from the United States, Italy and Spain covered acute and convalescent phases. PBMCs, B-cell-depleted T cells, or T cells were the source of the cDNA or gDNA that made up the material.

Authors' analysis steps: Reference gene primers were amplified, and this amplification served to estimate nucleated cell counts. The table came from immunoSEQ multiplex PCR; TCRdb's copy has only in-frame clones and leaves some out. V, J and clone size were drawn from that table, and D and trimming were deduced from the DNA. The data contain over 200,000 clones, 87% of them singletons. The receptor comes from a woman aged 18-30 years who had recovered from COVID-19. Sequenced material: peripheral blood.

The CDR3 DNA follows: TGCGCCAGCAGCCAGTTGAGGACAAGCGGGAGTTTAACAGATACGCAGTATTTT. Protein sequence: CASSQLRTSGSLTDTQYF. The gene calls are TRBV4-1 and TRBJ2-3, with 8 bases matching TRBD2. With 3 bases clipped from V and 3 bases from J, the junction kept 14 bases outside the gene matches. Germline CDR1 reads MGHRA; CDR2 reads YSYEKL. CDR3 length: 18 amino acids.